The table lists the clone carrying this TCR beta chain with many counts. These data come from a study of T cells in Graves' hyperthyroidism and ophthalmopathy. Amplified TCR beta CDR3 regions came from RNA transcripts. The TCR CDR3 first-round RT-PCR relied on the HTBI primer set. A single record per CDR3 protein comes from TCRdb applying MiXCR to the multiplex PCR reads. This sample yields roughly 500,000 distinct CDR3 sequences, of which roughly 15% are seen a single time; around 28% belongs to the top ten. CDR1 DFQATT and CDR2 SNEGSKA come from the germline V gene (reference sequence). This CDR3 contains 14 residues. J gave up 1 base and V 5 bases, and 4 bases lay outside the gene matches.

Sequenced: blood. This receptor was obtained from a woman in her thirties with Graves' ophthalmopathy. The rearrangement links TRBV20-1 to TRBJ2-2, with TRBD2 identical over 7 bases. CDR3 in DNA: TGCAGTGCTCTGAAGCGGGAGAACACCGGGGAGCTGTTTTTT. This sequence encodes CSALKRENTGELFF.